This is a list of T cell receptor beta chains from one sample in a study of siplizumab effects on memory and regulatory T cells. TCRdb's copy holds only in-frame clones and misses some; the assay was immunoSEQ multiplex PCR. The sample shows under 140,000 clones, roughly 92% of them seen only once. The sample comprised CD4+ T cells sorted from blood. The receptors come from a human donor in good health. Each CDR3 is given with its conserved first and last residue. Fields, in order: V gene, clone size, J gene, CDR3 protein. Clone size is stated in some rows and not others, as once, few, many or a class when expanded.

TRBV2,.,TRBJ2-2,CASSVKGTSGTGELFF
TRBV18,.,TRBJ1-1,CASSPLGAGATTEAFF
TRBV6-6,.,TRBJ1-4,CASRHLGATNEKLFF
TRBV18,.,TRBJ2-7,CASSPGTGLGEQYF
TRBV7-2,.,TRBJ1-1,CASSSGVRAFF
TRBV19,.,TRBJ1-3,CASKREGLVSGNTIYF
TRBV7-9,.,TRBJ1-6,CASSRQDSPLHF
TRBV11-3,.,TRBJ2-7,CASSLLSGSDEQYF
TRBV5-1,.,TRBJ1-5,CASSLAPTGGGNQPQHF
TRBV15,.,TRBJ1-4,CATSVQKEKLFF
TRBV30,.,TRBJ2-3,CAWRDGRANTQYF
TRBV7-3,.,TRBJ1-6,CASSLTPGGFHSPLHF
TRBV5-6,.,TRBJ1-2,CASSLGQKAGYTF
TRBV14,.,TRBJ2-1,CASSKLGTVSYNEQFF
TRBV2,.,TRBJ2-5,CASIRRAETQYF
TRBV4-2,.,TRBJ1-1,CASSQDWGNTEAFF
TRBV10-3,.,TRBJ1-5,CATKGGYDNQPQHF
TRBV27,.,TRBJ2-2,CASRGQLTGELFF
TRBV27,.,TRBJ2-7,CASSWYGGSYEQYF
TRBV7-9,.,TRBJ2-5,CASSLDGGRAQETQYF
TRBV6-1,.,TRBJ1-5,CASNQGGGDRPQHF
TRBV5-8,.,TRBJ1-2,CASSYRSYTF
TRBV27,.,TRBJ2-7,CASNRRGRGEQYF
TRBV9,.,TRBJ2-2,CASHRQGTNTGELFF
TRBV6-6,.,TRBJ2-7,CASKSGGNEQYF
TRBV12-5,.,TRBJ2-7,CASGSGGFDSVREQYF
TRBV18,once,TRBJ2-1,CASSGTYPGEQFF
TRBV7-2,.,TRBJ2-1,CASSPSRVRDEQFF
TRBV5-4,.,TRBJ2-5,CASSLAGGSKTQYF
TRBV6-4,.,TRBJ1-6,CASSDENRGNSPLHF
TRBV10-1,.,TRBJ1-2,CASSGELNYGYTF
TRBV4-1,.,TRBJ2-1,CASSPPTGNEQFF
TRBV5-1,.,TRBJ2-5,CASSPPSLETQYF
TRBV10-1,.,TRBJ2-2,CASSGQRENLGELFF
TRBV2,.,TRBJ1-5,CASSERWAGDQPQHF
TRBV18,.,TRBJ1-3,CASSPAISRSGNTIYF
TRBV6-6,.,TRBJ2-7,CASIRDTGGYEQYF
TRBV18,.,TRBJ2-3,CASSPPRVGDTQYF
TRBV7-2,.,TRBJ2-2,CASSLSQGTGELFF
TRBV5-8,.,TRBJ1-3,CASSPGTSGSGNTIYF
TRBV10-1,.,TRBJ1-1,CASSESGRDEAFF
TRBV5-1,.,TRBJ2-7,CASSMTGTGGSEQYF
TRBV10-3,few,TRBJ1-4,CAISGQGGTEKLFF
TRBV15,.,TRBJ2-5,CATSREGTSEETQYF
TRBV7-2,.,TRBJ2-3,CASSLGLGRSDTQYF
TRBV5-4,.,TRBJ2-5,CASSPQGSRSETQYF
TRBV23-1,.,TRBJ1-3,CASTRWTQWGNTIYF
TRBV19,.,TRBJ2-1,CASSIEAGGPSFF
TRBV5-4,.,TRBJ2-2,CASSPPGGTSGSAAGELFF
TRBV5-1,.,TRBJ2-7,CASSDGVRDSYNYEQYF
TRBV5-4,.,TRBJ2-3,CASSGQQGSADTQYF
TRBV29-1,.,TRBJ1-3,CSVESRILNTIYF
TRBV30,.,TRBJ2-2,CAWRGGYAGELFF